Following are 14 T cell receptor beta chains from one sample sequenced in a study of shared clonotypes between healthy human individuals. Method: immunoSEQ multiplex PCR; TCRdb's copy keeps in-frame clones and lacks some. The sample lists some 660,000 clones, around four fifths occurring once. Sequenced sample: memory CD4+ T cells sorted from blood. Stated subset: CD45RA-negative fraction. The receptor source for this set is a woman aged 30 to 39 in good health.

This chain connects TRBV28 to TRBJ1-2, with D uncertain. The V gene lost 6 bases and the J gene lost 0 bases, with 8 bases spanning the gap. The CDR3 is made up of 13 amino acids. Germline values: CDR1 MDHEN, CDR2 SYDVKM. The chain's CDR3 is CASRIQANYGYTF. In DNA, the CDR3 is TGTGCCAGCAGAATTCAGGCTAACTATGGCTACACCTTC.

V is TRBV30 and J is TRBJ1-3, with a possible D match to TRBD1 (5 bases). The CDR3 is 16 residues long. CDR1 is GTSNPN and CDR2 is SVGIG in the germline V gene (reference sequence). Trimming pared 2 bases from V and 1 base from J, leaving 15 bases between. The CDR3 DNA sequence: TGTGCCTGGAGTATCTCGACAGCCTGGTCTGGAAACACCATATATTTT. Its translation is CAWSISTAWSGNTIYF.

The V call is TRBV28, the J call TRBJ1-5, with D possibly TRBD1 on 5 matching bases. With 7 bases removed from V and 2 bases from J, the gap between germline ends came to 21 bases. Germline V gene data show CDR1 as MDHEN and CDR2 as SYDVKM. This CDR3 has 17 amino acids. The CDR3 loop is CASTSPEGSYGNQPQHF. Here the CDR3 DNA reads TGTGCCAGCACCTCCCCGGAGGGGTCCTATGGCAATCAGCCCCAGCATTTT. The complete variable domain, with remaining parts taken from reference TRBV28 and TRBJ1-5, reads DVKVTQSSRYLVKRTGEKVFLECVQDMDHENMFWYRQDPGLGLRLIYFSYDVKMKEKGDIPEGYSVSREKKERFSLILESASTNQTSMYLCASTSPEGSYGNQPQHFGDGTRLSIL.

The rearrangement links TRBV27 to TRBJ2-5; a possible D gene is TRBD2 (5 bases). The CDR3 contains 14 residues. V lost 4 bases, J lost 7 bases, and 16 bases lay in between. Looked up from germline, CDR1 is MNHEY and CDR2 is SMNVEV (reference sequence). CDR3 sequence (DNA): TGTGCCAGCAGTTCACTTCTTGGGAGAGGGACCCAGTACTTC. Its translation: CASSSLLGRGTQYF.

This chain joins TRBV10-2 and TRBJ2-7, with D perhaps matching TRBD2 (6 bases). The ends were cut back, 6 bases at V and 5 bases at J, with 17 bases in the middle. The CDR3 has 14 amino acids. The V gene's germline CDR1 is WSHSY and CDR2 SAAADI. CDR3 in DNA: TGCGCCAGCAGCGAGACTAGATTTTTCAACGAGCAGTACTTC. This encodes CASSETRFFNEQYF.

Worth noting for this clone: With a much larger clone just one base away, this may be a read error. At the DNA level, this CDR3 is encoded by other sequences in the same sample as well. V is TRBV5-1 and J is TRBJ1-1, with TRBD1 identical over 7 bases. This CDR3 comprises 14 residues. Germline-derived CDR1 and CDR2 are SGHRS and YFSETQ. The CDR3 DNA sequence: TGCGCTAGCAGGGCAGGGGACAGGAACACTGAAGCTTTCTTT. Translated, it gives CASRAGDRNTEAFF.

The chain employs TRBV9 and TRBJ2-7, with 8 bases lining up with TRBD1. There are 15 residues in the CDR3. Trimming removed 0 bases from V and 2 bases from J; junction bases left unmatched: 4. Germline loops: CDR1 SGDLS, CDR2 YYNGEE. CDR3 sequence reads: CASSVGRTGTYEQYF. The CDR3 nucleotides are TGTGCCAGCAGCGTAGGTAGGACAGGGACCTACGAGCAGTACTTC.

This clone showed up just once. Other DNA sequences from this sample encode an identical CDR3 as well. The V call is TRBV9, the J call TRBJ1-3; D uncertain. V was trimmed by 2 bases and J by 0 bases, leaving 6 bases between them. CDR3 length equals 14 residues. Germline CDR1 SGDLS, CDR2 YYNGEE. Here the CDR3 reads CASSVTDSGNTIYF. DNA for the CDR3: TGTGCCAGCAGCGTTACCGACTCTGGAAACACCATATATTTT.

The rearrangement joins TRBV5-1 to TRBJ2-2; 14 nucleotides match TRBD2. The CDR3 is 17 residues long. Germline CDR1 is SGHRS and CDR2 is YFSETQ. The V gene end was trimmed by 4 bases and the J gene end by 7 bases; junction bases not matched to a gene: 9. The CDR3 DNA is TGCGCCAGCAGCGAACCGGGACTAGCGGGAGCGGTCGGGGAGCTGTTTTTT. Its protein is CASSEPGLAGAVGELFF.

The genes are TRBV4-2 and TRBJ2-2; D remains unclear. This CDR3 spans 16 amino acids. V was cut by 0 bases and J by 0 bases, with 8 bases left in between. Germline assignment: CDR1 LGHNA and CDR2 YNFKEQ. In DNA form, the CDR3 reads TGTGCCAGCAGCCAAGATGAACGATCGAACACCGGGGAGCTGTTTTTT. As protein: CASSQDERSNTGELFF.

The J gene is TRBJ1-5, the V gene TRBV2, with TRBD1 matching over 7 bases. This CDR3 region has 13 residues. After removal of 6 bases from V and 4 bases from J, the junction contained 3 bases not matched to a gene. Germline CDR1 reads SNHLY; CDR2 reads FYNNEI. The DNA for the CDR3 is TGTGCCAGCAGCGACAGGGAGAATCAGCCCCAGCATTTT. This gives the protein CASSDRENQPQHF.

V gene TRBV5-1 combines with J gene TRBJ2-6; D is unresolved. V lost 0 bases, J lost 0 bases, and 7 bases lay in between. The V gene's germline CDR1 is SGHRS and CDR2 YFSETQ. The CDR3 runs 16 residues. This CDR3 reads CASSLGRLSGANVLTF. As DNA, the CDR3 is TGCGCCAGCAGCTTGGGGCGTCTCTCTGGGGCCAACGTCCTGACTTTC.

The genes are TRBV14 and TRBJ1-3; D remains ambiguous. Germline CDR1 SGHDN, CDR2 FVKESK. CDR3 size: 14 residues. The V and J ends lost 1 base and 3 bases respectively, with 7 bases between them. CDR3 DNA sequence: TGTGCCAGCAGCCAAGTGACGGATGGAAACACCATATATTTT. It encodes CASSQVTDGNTIYF.

This clone was counted a few times. Additional DNA sequences in this sample encode the identical CDR3. J is TRBJ2-1 and V is TRBV5-1; D may be TRBD2 (5 bases). The V and J ends lost 0 bases and 1 base respectively, with 5 bases between them. This CDR3 contains 14 residues. The germline V gene has CDR1 SGHRS and CDR2 YFSETQ. The CDR3 spells CASSLAGSYNEQFF. The CDR3 DNA follows: TGCGCCAGCAGCTTGGCGGGGTCCTACAATGAGCAGTTCTTC.